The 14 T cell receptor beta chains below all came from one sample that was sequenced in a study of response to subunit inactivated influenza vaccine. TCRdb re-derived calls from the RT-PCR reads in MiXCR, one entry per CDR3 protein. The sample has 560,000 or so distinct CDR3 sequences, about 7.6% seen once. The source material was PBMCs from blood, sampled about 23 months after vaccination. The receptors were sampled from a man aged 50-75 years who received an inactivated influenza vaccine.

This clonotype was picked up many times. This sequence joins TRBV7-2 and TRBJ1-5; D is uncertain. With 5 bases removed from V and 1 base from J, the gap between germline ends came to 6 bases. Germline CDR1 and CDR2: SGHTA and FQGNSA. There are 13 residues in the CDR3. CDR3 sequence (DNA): TGTGCCAGCAGCACTAAGAGCAATCAGCCCCAGCATTTT. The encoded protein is CASSTKSNQPQHF.

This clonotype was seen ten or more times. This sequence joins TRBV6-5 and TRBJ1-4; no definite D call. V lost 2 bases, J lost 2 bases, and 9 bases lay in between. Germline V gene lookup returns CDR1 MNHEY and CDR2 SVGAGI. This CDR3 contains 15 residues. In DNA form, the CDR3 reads TGTGCCAGCAGTTACCTCGGACTGACTAATGAAAAACTGTTTTTT. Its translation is CASSYLGLTNEKLFF.

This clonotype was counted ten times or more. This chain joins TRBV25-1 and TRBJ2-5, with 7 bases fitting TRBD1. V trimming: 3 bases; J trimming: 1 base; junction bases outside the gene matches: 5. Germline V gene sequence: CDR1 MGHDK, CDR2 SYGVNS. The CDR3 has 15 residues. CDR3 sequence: CASSEVTGAQETQYF. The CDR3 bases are TGTGCCAGCAGTGAGGTCACAGGGGCCCAAGAGACCCAGTACTTC.

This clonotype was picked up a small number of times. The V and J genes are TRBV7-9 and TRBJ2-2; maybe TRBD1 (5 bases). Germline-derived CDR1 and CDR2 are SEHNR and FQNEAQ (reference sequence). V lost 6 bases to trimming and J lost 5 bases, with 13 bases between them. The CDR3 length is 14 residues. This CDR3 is CASSSPQGTGELFF. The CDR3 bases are TGTGCCAGCAGTTCACCCCAGGGTACCGGGGAGCTGTTTTTT.

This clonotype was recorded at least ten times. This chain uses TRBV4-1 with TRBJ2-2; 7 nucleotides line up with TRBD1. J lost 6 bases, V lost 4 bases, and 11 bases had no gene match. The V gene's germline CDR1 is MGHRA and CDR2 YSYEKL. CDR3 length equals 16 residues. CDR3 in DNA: TGCGCCAGCAGCCCCCGGTTCGACAGGGTGGCCGGGGAGCTGTTTTTT. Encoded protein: CASSPRFDRVAGELFF.

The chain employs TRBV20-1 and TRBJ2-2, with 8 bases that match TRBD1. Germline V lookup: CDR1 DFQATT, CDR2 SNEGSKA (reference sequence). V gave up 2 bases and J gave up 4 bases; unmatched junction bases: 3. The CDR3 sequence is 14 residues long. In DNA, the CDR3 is TGCAGTGCTAGAAGACAGGGGAGCACCGGGGAGCTGTTTTTT. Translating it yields CSARRQGSTGELFF.

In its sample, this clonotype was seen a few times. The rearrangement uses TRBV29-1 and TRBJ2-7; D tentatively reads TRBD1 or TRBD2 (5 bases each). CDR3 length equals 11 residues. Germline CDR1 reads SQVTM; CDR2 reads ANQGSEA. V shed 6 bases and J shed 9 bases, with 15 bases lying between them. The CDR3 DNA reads TGCAGCGTGGAACTGGGGGATCGGCAGTACTTC. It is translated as CSVELGDRQYF.

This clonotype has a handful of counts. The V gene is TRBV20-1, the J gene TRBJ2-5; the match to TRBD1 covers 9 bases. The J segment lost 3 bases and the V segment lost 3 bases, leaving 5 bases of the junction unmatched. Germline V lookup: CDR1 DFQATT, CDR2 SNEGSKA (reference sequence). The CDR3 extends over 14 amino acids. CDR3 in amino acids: CSARRGQGEETQYF. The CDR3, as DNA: TGCAGTGCTAGGAGGGGACAGGGTGAAGAGACCCAGTACTTC.

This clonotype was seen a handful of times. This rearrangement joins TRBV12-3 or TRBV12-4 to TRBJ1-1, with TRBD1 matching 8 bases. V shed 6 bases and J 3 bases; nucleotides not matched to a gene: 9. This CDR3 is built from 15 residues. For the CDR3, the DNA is TGTGCCAGCAGGCTCGGACAGGGTACGTACACTGAAGCTTTCTTT. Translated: CASRLGQGTYTEAFF.

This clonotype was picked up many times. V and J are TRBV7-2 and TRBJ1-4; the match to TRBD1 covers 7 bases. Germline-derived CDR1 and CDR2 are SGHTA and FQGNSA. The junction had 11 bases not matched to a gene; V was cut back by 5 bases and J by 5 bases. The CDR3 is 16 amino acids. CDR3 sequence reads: CASSRDSQLTNEKLFF. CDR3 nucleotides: TGTGCCAGCAGCCGGGACAGCCAATTGACAAATGAAAAACTGTTTTTT.

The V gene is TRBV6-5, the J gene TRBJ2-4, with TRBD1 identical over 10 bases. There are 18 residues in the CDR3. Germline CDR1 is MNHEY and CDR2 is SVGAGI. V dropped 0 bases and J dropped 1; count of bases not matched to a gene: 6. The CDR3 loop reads CASSYSGTGEGAKNIQYF. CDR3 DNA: TGTGCCAGCAGTTACTCAGGGACAGGGGAAGGTGCCAAAAACATTCAGTACTTC.

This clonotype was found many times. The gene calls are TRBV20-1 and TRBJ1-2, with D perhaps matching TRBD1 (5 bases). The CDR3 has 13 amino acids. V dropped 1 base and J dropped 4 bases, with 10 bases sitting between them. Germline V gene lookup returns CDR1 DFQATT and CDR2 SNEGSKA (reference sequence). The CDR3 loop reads CSARVAGGYGYTF. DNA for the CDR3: TGCAGTGCTAGAGTGGCCGGGGGCTATGGCTACACCTTC.

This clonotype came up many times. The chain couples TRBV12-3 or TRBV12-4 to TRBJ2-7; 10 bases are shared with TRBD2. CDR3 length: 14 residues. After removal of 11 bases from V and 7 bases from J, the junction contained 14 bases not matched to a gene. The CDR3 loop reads CASDASGSPGEQYF. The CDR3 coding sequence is TGTGCCTCGGACGCTAGCGGGAGCCCCGGGGAGCAGTACTTC.

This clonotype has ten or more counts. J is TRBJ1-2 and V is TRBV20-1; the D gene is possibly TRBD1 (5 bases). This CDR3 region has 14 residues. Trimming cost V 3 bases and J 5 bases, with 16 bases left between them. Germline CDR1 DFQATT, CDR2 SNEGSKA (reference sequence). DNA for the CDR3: TGCAGTGCTAGTTCAACGGGGGGAGGGTATGGCTACACCTTC. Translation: CSASSTGGGYGYTF.